The 5 T cell receptor beta chains in this list originate from one sample, sequenced in a study of identical twins. Each CDR3 protein gets one entry after TCRdb re-called the 5' RACE reads with MiXCR. The sample yields around 570,000 distinct CDR3 sequences, around a tenth seen once. These data were also filed under a second study, of yellow fever vaccine responses in identical twins.

Specimen: PBMCs. The origin of the receptors is a woman aged 18-30 years in good health.

The rearrangement links TRBV6-1 to TRBJ2-7, with TRBD2 identical over 7 bases. The junction had 8 bases not matched to a gene; V was cut back by 7 bases and J by 2 bases. Germline V lookup: CDR1 MNHNS, CDR2 SASEGT. The CDR3 runs 14 residues. The CDR3 protein is CASTREGGAYEQYF. As DNA, the CDR3 is TGTGCCAGCACCAGGGAGGGCGGGGCCTACGAGCAGTACTTC.

This chain joins TRBV5-1 and TRBJ1-1; possibly TRBD1 for D (5 bases). The CDR3 contains 16 residues. V was pared by 0 bases and J by 0 bases, with 12 bases between. The germline V gene encodes CDR1 SGHRS and CDR2 YFSETQ. The CDR3 spells CASSLESGLLNTEAFF. The CDR3 DNA sequence: TGCGCCAGCAGCTTGGAGTCAGGGCTTTTGAACACTGAAGCTTTCTTT.

Points on this clonotype: The junction differs from germline at one of its ends, possibly a read error. The chain employs TRBV7-2 and TRBJ2-4; 8 bases match TRBD2. Germline CDR1 is SGHTA and CDR2 is FQGNSA. The CDR3 covers 17 residues. The CDR3 DNA is TGTGCCAGCAGGTTAGGACTAGCTCCATATCGCGGAAACATTCAGTACTTC. It is translated as CASRLGLAPYRGNIQYF.

This clonotype was detected only a few times. The genes are TRBV7-9 and TRBJ2-7; D is possibly TRBD1 or TRBD2 (5 bases each). Trimming removed 4 bases from V and 2 bases from J, with 12 bases in between. CDR1 and CDR2 (germline): SEHNR, FQNEAQ (reference sequence). CDR3 length equals 14 residues. The CDR3 here is CASSSGARTYEQYF. CDR3 DNA: TGTGCCAGCAGCTCCGGGGCCCGAACCTACGAGCAGTACTTC.

At least ten counts were recorded for this clonotype. The chain joins TRBV29-1 to TRBJ2-1; 9 nucleotides match TRBD2. This CDR3 comprises 17 residues. Per the germline V gene, CDR1 is SQVTM and CDR2 is ANQGSEA. The trim removed 4 bases at V and 8 bases at J, leaving 18 bases unmatched. CDR3 sequence (DNA): TGCAGCGTTGGCCCACGGAAGACTAGCGGCGTCGACGATGAGCAGTTCTTC. Translated: CSVGPRKTSGVDDEQFF.